The 30 T cell receptor beta chains in this list originate from one sample, sequenced in a study of blood T cell repertoires in COVID-19. Generated by immunoSEQ multiplex PCR, the TCRdb table keeps only in-frame clones and is missing some. The sample lists about 430,000 clones; about 90% were seen once. Sequencing used peripheral blood. These receptors were taken from a man between 18 and 35 years old with COVID-19, enrolled during active disease.

The chain combines TRBV2 with TRBJ2-2, with 10 bases identical to TRBD2. J lost 6 bases, V lost 0 bases, and 7 bases had no gene match. The CDR3 consists of 17 residues. CDR1 and CDR2 from the germline V gene are SNHLY and FYNNEI. The CDR3 loop is CASSEAGAGGPSGELFF. Written as DNA, the CDR3 is TGTGCCAGCAGTGAAGCGGGAGCGGGAGGGCCTTCCGGGGAGCTGTTTTTT.

The CDR3 here is CASSFRDSPYEQYF. CDR3 bases: TGTGCCAGCAGCTTCCGGGACAGCCCCTACGAGCAGTACTTC. The chain carries TRBV5-4 and TRBJ2-7, with 7 positions matching TRBD1. V was pared by 2 bases and J by 2 bases, with 4 bases of the junction left unmatched. The CDR3 consists of 14 residues. Germline lookup yields CDR1 SGHNT and CDR2 YYREEE (reference sequence).

This clone was detected a few times. The V gene is TRBV5-5, the J gene TRBJ2-2, with D possibly being TRBD2 (5 bases). V was trimmed by 2 bases and J by 4 bases, leaving 12 bases between them. In germline, CDR1 is SGHKS, CDR2 YYEKEE (reference sequence). The length of the CDR3 is 15 residues. The CDR3 DNA follows: TGTGCCAGCAGCTTTGCGGGTATGGGCACCGGGGAGCTGTTTTTT. It translates to CASSFAGMGTGELFF.

In its sample, this clone was seen a few times. The chain links TRBV7-3 to TRBJ1-3; unclear D gene. Germline V gene lookup returns CDR1 SGHTA and CDR2 FQGTGA. V was cut by 5 bases and J by 0 bases, with 11 bases left in between. CDR3 length equals 15 residues. CDR3 in amino acids: CASSPSGDSGNTIYF. The CDR3 nucleotides are TGTGCCAGCAGCCCCAGCGGGGACTCTGGAAACACCATATATTTT.

The chain joins TRBV7-6 to TRBJ2-3; TRBD2 is a possible D gene (5 bases). The V and J ends lost 2 bases and 0 bases respectively, with 15 bases between them. Germline V lookup: CDR1 SGHVS, CDR2 FNYEAQ. The CDR3 extends over 17 amino acids. The CDR3 nucleotides read TGTGCCAGCAGCTTAACCCCCGGGAATTCTAGCACAGATACGCAGTATTTT. As protein: CASSLTPGNSSTDTQYF.

CDR3 nucleotides: TGTGCCAGCTCGGGGCGAACTAATGAAAAACTGTTTTTT. Protein product: CASSGRTNEKLFF. The rearrangement links TRBV18 to TRBJ1-4, with a weak D call TRBD1 (5 bases). The CDR3 sequence is 13 residues long. The V end lost 6 bases, the J end lost 1 base, and 6 bases lay between the germline ends. Germline lookup yields CDR1 KGHSH and CDR2 LQKENI.

The J gene is TRBJ2-6, the V gene TRBV4-1; 9 bases are shared with TRBD1. In germline, CDR1 is MGHRA, CDR2 YSYEKL. V was pared by 1 base and J by 3 bases, with 1 base of the junction left unmatched. This CDR3 is built from 16 residues. The CDR3 coding sequence is TGCGCCAGCAGCCAAGGGACAGGGGATGGGGCCAACGTCCTGACTTTC. It specifies CASSQGTGDGANVLTF.

V usage is TRBV15 and J usage is TRBJ2-5; a weak D match, TRBD2 (7 bases). V was pared by 2 bases and J by 3 bases, with 16 bases between. CDR3 length equals 16 residues. Germline V gene lookup returns CDR1 LNHNV and CDR2 YYDKDF (reference sequence). CDR3 sequence: CATSRSRGAGEETQYF. As DNA, the CDR3 is TGTGCCACCAGCAGAAGTCGGGGGGCCGGGGAAGAGACCCAGTACTTC. Using reference TRBV15 and TRBJ2-5 for the parts outside the CDR3, the full variable domain is DAMVIQNPRYQVTQFGKPVTLSCSQTLNHNVMYWYQQKSSQAPKLLFHYYDKDFNNEADTPDNFQSRRPNTSFCFLDIRSPGLGDTAMYLCATSRSRGAGEETQYFGPGTRLLVL.

This chain links TRBV7-2 with TRBJ2-7, with TRBD1 matching 9 bases. Germline V CDR1 and CDR2: SGHTA, FQGNSA. CDR3 length: 15 residues. V was pared by 4 bases and J by 6 bases, with 10 bases of the junction left unmatched. In DNA form, the CDR3 reads TGTGCCAGCAGCTGGGTGGGGACAGGGATTACCGAGCAGTACTTC. Translation: CASSWVGTGITEQYF.

The chain recombines TRBV3-1 (or the pseudogene TRBV3-2) with TRBJ1-6, with unresolved D. Trimming removed 4 bases from V and 7 bases from J, with 11 bases in between. There are 14 residues in the CDR3. CDR1 and CDR2 from the germline V gene are LGHDT and YNNKEL (reference sequence). CDR3 sequence: CASSRREFNSPLHF. The CDR3 DNA is TGTGCCAGCAGCCGCCGGGAGTTCAATTCACCCCTCCACTTT.

There are a few counts of this clone. The chain has TRBV5-1 and TRBJ1-4; D not resolved. CDR1 and CDR2 from the germline V gene are SGHRS and YFSETQ. The length of the CDR3 is 15 residues. Trimming removed 3 bases at V and 5 bases at J, with 14 bases between. DNA for the CDR3: TGCGCCAGCAGCTCGGATCGATTGAGGAATGAAAAACTGTTTTTT. It codes for CASSSDRLRNEKLFF.

This clone was seen only once. The CDR3 reads CASGLADSGTQYF. The CDR3 DNA reads TGTGCTAGTGGTTTGGCAGACTCCGGGACCCAGTACTTC. The chain recombines TRBV12-5 with TRBJ2-5, with D unclear. Germline CDR1 is LGHNT and CDR2 is FRNRAP. Trimming took 1 base from V and 7 from J, leaving 10 bases between them. CDR3 size: 13 residues.

The CDR3 DNA reads as TGTGCCACCAGCAGAGAAGGAGGTGTGCAGCCCCAGCATTTT. Encoded protein: CATSREGGVQPQHF. The J gene is TRBJ1-5, the V gene TRBV15, with D hard to call. V was trimmed by 0 bases and J by 7 bases, leaving 10 bases between them. CDR1 is LNHNV, CDR2 YYDKDF, per germline (reference sequence). This CDR3 region has 14 residues.

The genes are TRBV18 and TRBJ2-5, with no clear D. The CDR3 spans 15 residues. The germline V gene encodes CDR1 KGHSH and CDR2 LQKENI. Trimming stripped 4 bases from V and 5 bases from J, with 17 bases between. For the CDR3, the DNA is TGTGCCAGCTCACTCAACCAGGAAGGTGGGGAGACCCAGTACTTC. It is translated as CASSLNQEGGETQYF.

J is TRBJ2-3 and V is TRBV5-4; D gene ambiguous. Trimming left V 3 bases short and J 6 bases short, with 11 bases between. Germline values: CDR1 SGHNT, CDR2 YYREEE (reference sequence). The CDR3 sequence is 13 residues long. The CDR3: CASSSELQDTQYF. The CDR3 region has the DNA TGTGCCAGCAGCTCGGAGTTGCAGGATACGCAGTATTTT.

This clone was seen only a few times. Other DNA sequences in the sample encode the same CDR3. This chain links TRBV27 with TRBJ2-7; 11 bases line up with TRBD1. Germline V gene lookup returns CDR1 MNHEY and CDR2 SMNVEV (reference sequence). The CDR3 loop spans 14 amino acids. The ends lost 3 bases at V and 2 bases at J; junction bases unmatched: 0. This chain's CDR3 is CASSLGQGAYEQYF. The CDR3 DNA sequence: TGTGCCAGCAGTTTGGGACAGGGGGCCTACGAGCAGTACTTC.

V gene TRBV14 combines with J gene TRBJ2-7; D unresolved. The V gene lost 3 bases and the J gene lost 1 base, with 7 bases spanning the gap. Germline-derived CDR1 and CDR2 are SGHDN and FVKESK. The CDR3 runs to 13 residues. The CDR3 reads CASSHGGSYEQYF. In DNA form, the CDR3 reads TGTGCCAGCAGCCACGGCGGTTCCTACGAGCAGTACTTC.

The chain links TRBV7-8 to TRBJ2-7; D possibly corresponds to TRBD1 (6 bases). V lost 5 bases, J lost 2 bases, and 22 bases lay in between. CDR3 length: 17 residues. In germline, CDR1 is SGHVS, CDR2 FQNEAQ. The CDR3 sequence: CASSPSGQGWQTYEQYF. CDR3 coding DNA: TGTGCCAGCAGCCCTTCGGGGCAGGGGTGGCAGACCTACGAGCAGTACTTC.

V usage is TRBV5-1 and J usage is TRBJ2-7; D ambiguous. Germline V gene lookup returns CDR1 SGHRS and CDR2 YFSETQ. Trimming removed 4 bases at V and 9 bases at J, with 17 bases between. The CDR3 covers 13 residues. CDR3 bases: TGCGCCAGCAGCCCAAACCTTTCTGGCGGGCAGTACTTC. Protein: CASSPNLSGGQYF.

The chain combines TRBV29-1 with TRBJ1-1; D is ambiguous. The germline V gene has CDR1 SQVTM and CDR2 ANQGSEA. The CDR3 has 11 residues. Trimming removed 6 bases at V and 0 bases at J, with 5 bases between. The CDR3 is CSVIMNTEAFF. CDR3 nucleotide sequence: TGCAGCGTAATCATGAACACTGAAGCTTTCTTT.

This chain joins TRBV7-8 and TRBJ1-2; a possible D gene is TRBD1 (5 bases). The length of the CDR3 is 16 residues. Germline lookup yields CDR1 SGHVS and CDR2 FQNEAQ. Trimming stripped 3 bases from V and 2 bases from J, with 16 bases between. This chain's CDR3 is CASSLAGGRVNYGYTF. CDR3 coding DNA: TGTGCCAGCAGCTTGGCGGGGGGAAGGGTGAACTATGGCTACACCTTC.

This clone has a handful of counts. The chain combines TRBV15 with TRBJ1-2; D not certain. Germline CDR1 reads LNHNV; CDR2 reads YYDKDF (reference sequence). CDR3 length: 13 residues. V lost 8 bases and J lost 3, with 13 bases in between. In DNA form, the CDR3 reads TGTGCCACCGGACTGGGAACGGACTATGGCTACACCTTC. Translation gives CATGLGTDYGYTF.

CDR3 loop: CATRQFVTGELFF. Written as DNA, the CDR3 is TGTGCCACCAGGCAGTTTGTGACCGGGGAGCTGTTTTTT. The V and J genes are TRBV24-1 and TRBJ2-2, with unresolved D. The CDR3 length is 13 residues. Trimming removed 7 bases from V and 5 bases from J, with 10 bases in between. CDR1 is KGHDR, CDR2 SFDVKD, per germline.

The chain employs TRBV11-2 and TRBJ2-7; 8 positions agree with TRBD2. V shed 1 base and J 3 bases; nucleotides not matched to a gene: 2. Germline CDR1 SGHAT, CDR2 FQNNGV. The CDR3 runs to 14 residues. In DNA form, the CDR3 reads TGTGCCAGCAGCTTAGGGGGACTAGACTACGAGCAGTACTTC. It translates to CASSLGGLDYEQYF. Full variable domain (remainder filled in from reference TRBV11-2 and TRBJ2-7): EAGVAQSPRYKIIEKRQSVAFWCNPISGHATLYWYQQILGQGPKLLIQFQNNGVVDDSQLPKDRFSAERLKGVDSTLKIQPAKLEDSAVYLCASSLGGLDYEQYFGPGTRLTVT.

The chain couples TRBV5-6 to TRBJ2-1, with TRBD2 identical over 9 bases. This CDR3 region has 15 residues. The V segment lost 4 bases and the J segment 4 bases; nucleotides outside the gene matches: 6. Looked up from germline, CDR1 is SGHDT and CDR2 is YYEEEE. The CDR3 DNA reads TGTGCCAGCAGCCCCCGCGGGGGGGCATACAATGAGCAGTTCTTC. It is translated as CASSPRGGAYNEQFF.

The rearrangement links TRBV2 to TRBJ2-7; 7 bases agree with TRBD1. The CDR3 runs 12 residues. CDR1 and CDR2 (germline): SNHLY, FYNNEI. J lost 3 bases, V lost 7 bases, and 3 bases had no gene match. The CDR3 DNA is TGTGCCAGCACCCGGGACAGCTACGAGCAGTACTTC. Amino acid sequence: CASTRDSYEQYF.

V usage is TRBV7-2 and J usage is TRBJ2-3; D gene ambiguous. This CDR3 region has 15 residues. Germline V gives CDR1 SGHTA, CDR2 FQGNSA. V was clipped by 5 bases and J by 2 bases, with 14 bases between them. The CDR3 here is CASSEPVSPTDTQYF. In nucleotides, the CDR3 is TGTGCCAGCAGCGAACCAGTCTCCCCCACAGATACGCAGTATTTT.

The chain carries TRBV7-6 and TRBJ1-2, with no clear D. The CDR3 is made up of 13 amino acids. Trimming stripped 2 bases from V and 8 bases from J, with 12 bases between. Germline CDR1 and CDR2: SGHVS and FNYEAQ. The CDR3 sequence: CASSLRLGGGYTF. Here the CDR3 DNA reads TGTGCCAGCAGCTTACGGTTAGGAGGAGGCTACACCTTC.

This chain links TRBV7-9 with TRBJ2-3, with a tentative D call TRBD1 (5 bases). Germline CDR1 is SEHNR and CDR2 is FQNEAQ (reference sequence). The CDR3 runs to 14 residues. V was pared by 5 bases and J by 2 bases, with 11 bases between. CDR3 in DNA: TGTGCCAGCAGCGGGGATGGGGCCACAGATACGCAGTATTTT. This encodes CASSGDGATDTQYF.

The chain has TRBV5-4 and TRBJ2-3, with D possibly TRBD1 on 5 matching bases. Germline V lookup: CDR1 SGHNT, CDR2 YYREEE (reference sequence). The CDR3 consists of 15 residues. Trimming removed 5 bases from V and 7 bases from J, with 20 bases in between. CDR3 in DNA: TGTGCCAGCAGTAGGCAGGGCTCGACAGTTTATACGCAGTATTTT. The encoded protein is CASSRQGSTVYTQYF.